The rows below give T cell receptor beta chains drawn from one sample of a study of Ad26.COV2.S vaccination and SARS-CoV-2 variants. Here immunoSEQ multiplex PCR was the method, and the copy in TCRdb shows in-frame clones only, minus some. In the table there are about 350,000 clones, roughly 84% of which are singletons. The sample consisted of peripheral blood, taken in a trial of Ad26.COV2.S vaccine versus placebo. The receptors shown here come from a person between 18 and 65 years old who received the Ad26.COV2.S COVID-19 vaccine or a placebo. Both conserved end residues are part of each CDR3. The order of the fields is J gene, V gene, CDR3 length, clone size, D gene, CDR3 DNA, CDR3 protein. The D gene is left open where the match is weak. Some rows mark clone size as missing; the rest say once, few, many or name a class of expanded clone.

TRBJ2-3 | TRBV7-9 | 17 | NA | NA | TGTGCCAGCAGCTTAGTCGTCCAGCGGGCGCCTACAGATACGCAGTATTTT | CASSLVVQRAPTDTQYF
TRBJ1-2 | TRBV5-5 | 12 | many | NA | TGTGCCAGCAGCTTGGTCCTTGATGGCTACACCTTC | CASSLVLDGYTF
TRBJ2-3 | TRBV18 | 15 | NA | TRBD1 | TGTGCCAGCTCACCAACGACAGGGAGCACAGATACGCAGTATTTT | CASSPTTGSTDTQYF
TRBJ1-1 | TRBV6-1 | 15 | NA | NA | TGTGCCAGCAGTGAATCCCGTGGGGGCGTAGTTTTTGCTTTCTTT | CASSESRGGVVFAFF
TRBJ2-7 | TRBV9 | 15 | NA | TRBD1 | TGTGCCAGCAGCGTCGACAGGGGAGGCCCCTACGAGCAGTACTTC | CASSVDRGGPYEQYF
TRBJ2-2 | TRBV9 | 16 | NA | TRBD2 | TGTGCCAGCAGTGTCGCCGGGACTAGCAGAAAGGGGGAGCTGTTTTTT | CASSVAGTSRKGELFF
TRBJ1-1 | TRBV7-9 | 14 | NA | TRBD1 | TGTGCCAGCACTTTGGGACAGGGGTACACTGAAGCTTTCTTT | CASTLGQGYTEAFF
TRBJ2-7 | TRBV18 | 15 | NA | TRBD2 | TGTGCCAGCACCCTCACCCCGGGGGGGACCTACGAGCAGTACTTC | CASTLTPGGTYEQYF
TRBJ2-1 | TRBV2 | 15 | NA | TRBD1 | TGTGCCAGCAGTCGGGACAGGGGTTCCTACAATGAGCAGTTCTTC | CASSRDRGSYNEQFF
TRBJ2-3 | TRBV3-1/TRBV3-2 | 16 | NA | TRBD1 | TGTGCCAGCAGCCAAGAGGGACAGAGAAGCACAGATACGCAGTATTTT | CASSQEGQRSTDTQYF
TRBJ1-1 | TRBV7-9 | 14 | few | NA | TGTGCCAGCAGCTTAGGCTTGCAGGACACTGAAGCTTTCTTT | CASSLGLQDTEAFF
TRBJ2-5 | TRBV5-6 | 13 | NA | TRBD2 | TGTGCCAGCACCCTGGGGGGGAGAGAGACCCAGTACTTC | CASTLGGRETQYF
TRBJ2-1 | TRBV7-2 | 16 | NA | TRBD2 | TGTGCCAGCAGCTTAGGTTCCAGCGGGAGCTACAATGAGCAGTTCTTC | CASSLGSSGSYNEQFF
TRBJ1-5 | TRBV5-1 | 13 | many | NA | TGCGCCAGCAGCTTGGACACGAATCAGCCCCAGCATTTT | CASSLDTNQPQHF
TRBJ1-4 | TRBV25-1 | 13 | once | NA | TGTGCCAGCAGTGAATATCGTAATGAAAAACTGTTTTTT | CASSEYRNEKLFF
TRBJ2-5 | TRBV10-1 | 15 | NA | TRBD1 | TGCGCCAGCAGTCAGGACAGGGGACCTTCGGAGACCCAGTACTTC | CASSQDRGPSETQYF
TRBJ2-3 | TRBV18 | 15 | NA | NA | TGTGCCAGCTCACAAACCGGGAACTGGGCAGATACGCAGTATTTT | CASSQTGNWADTQYF
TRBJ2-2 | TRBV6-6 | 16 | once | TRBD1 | TGTGCCAGCAGTTACCCCGGGACAGGGTTTATCGGGGAGCTGTTTTTT | CASSYPGTGFIGELFF
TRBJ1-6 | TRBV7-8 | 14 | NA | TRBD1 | TGTGCCAGCAGCCGAGGACAGGGTACGACACCCCTCCACTTT | CASSRGQGTTPLHF
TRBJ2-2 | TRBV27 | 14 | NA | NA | TGTGCCAGTGGAGGGTCTATGAACACCGGGGAGCTGTTTTTT | CASGGSMNTGELFF
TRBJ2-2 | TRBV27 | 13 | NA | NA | TGTGCCAGTTCCGACAGGAACACCGGGGAGCTGTTTTTT | CASSDRNTGELFF
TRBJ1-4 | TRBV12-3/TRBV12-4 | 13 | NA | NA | TGTGCCAGCAGTTCTTCAGGGCTTGAAAAACTGTTTTTT | CASSSSGLEKLFF
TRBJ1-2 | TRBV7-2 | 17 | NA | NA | TGTGCCAGCAGCTTAGTGCCAATCGGGATTGCTAACTATGGCTACACCTTC | CASSLVPIGIANYGYTF
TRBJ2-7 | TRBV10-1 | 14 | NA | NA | TGCGCCAGCAGTGAGTCGGGGAGATACCTGGAGCAGTACTTC | CASSESGRYLEQYF
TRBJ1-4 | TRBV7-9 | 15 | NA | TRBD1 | TGTGCCAGCAGCTCCGGACAGGGGGCTAGGGAAAAACTGTTTTTT | CASSSGQGAREKLFF
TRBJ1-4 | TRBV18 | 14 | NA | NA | TGTGCCAGCTCAAGCCGGGACTGGGGTGAAAAACTGTTTTTT | CASSSRDWGEKLFF
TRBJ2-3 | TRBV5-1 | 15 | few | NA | TGCGCCAGCAGCTCCGCCGGGGCTTACACAGATACGCAGTATTTT | CASSSAGAYTDTQYF
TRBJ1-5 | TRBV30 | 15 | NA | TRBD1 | TGTGCCTGGAGTGTAAGGGGACAGACCAATCAGCCCCAGCATTTT | CAWSVRGQTNQPQHF
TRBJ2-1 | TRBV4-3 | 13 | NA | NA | TGCGCCAGCAGCCAAGATGAAGGTAATGAGCAGTTCTTC | CASSQDEGNEQFF
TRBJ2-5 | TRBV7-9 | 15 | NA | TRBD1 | TGTGCCAGCAGCTTAGGGGACAGGGGGCTGGAGACCCAGTACTTC | CASSLGDRGLETQYF
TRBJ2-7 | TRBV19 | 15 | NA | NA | TGTGCCAGTAGTATTGGGGTCGGGGCATTCTACGAGCAGTACTTC | CASSIGVGAFYEQYF
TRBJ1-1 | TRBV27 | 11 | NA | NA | TGTGCCAGCATCTCCAACACTGAAGCTTTCTTT | CASISNTEAFF
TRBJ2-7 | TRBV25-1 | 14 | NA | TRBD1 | TGTGCCAGCAGTGCCGGGACAGGGGTATACGAGCAGTACTTC | CASSAGTGVYEQYF
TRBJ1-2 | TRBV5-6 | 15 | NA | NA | TGTGCCAGCAGCTTGCGAGGGGCCGATGCCTATGGCTACACCTTC | CASSLRGADAYGYTF
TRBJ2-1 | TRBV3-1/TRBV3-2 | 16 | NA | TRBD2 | TGTGCCAGCAGCCTCCCCGGACTAGCGGGGGACAATGAGCAGTTCTTC | CASSLPGLAGDNEQFF
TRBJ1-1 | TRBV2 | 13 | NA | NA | TGTGCCAGCAGGACAGGCTTAAACACTGAAGCTTTCTTT | CASRTGLNTEAFF
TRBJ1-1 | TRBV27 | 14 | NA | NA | TGTGCCAGCAGTTGGGGGGCTGGGAACACTGAAGCTTTCTTT | CASSWGAGNTEAFF
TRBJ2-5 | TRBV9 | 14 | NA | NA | TGTGCCAGCAGCGTAGCTCCAGGGGTCGAGACCCAGTACTTC | CASSVAPGVETQYF
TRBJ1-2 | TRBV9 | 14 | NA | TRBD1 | TGTGCCAGCAGCGTACAGGGGGTTGGCTATGGCTACACCTTC | CASSVQGVGYGYTF
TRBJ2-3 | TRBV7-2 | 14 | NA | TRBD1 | TGTGCCAGCAGCCCGACAGGGTACACAGATACGCAGTATTTT | CASSPTGYTDTQYF
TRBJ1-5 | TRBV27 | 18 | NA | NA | TGTGCCAGCAGTTTATCCGCATCGGAAGGACGGGGGTATCAGCCCCAGCATTTT | CASSLSASEGRGYQPQHF
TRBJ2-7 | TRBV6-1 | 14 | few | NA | TGTGCCAGCAGTGAGCGGACTCACTCCTACGAGCAGTACTTC | CASSERTHSYEQYF
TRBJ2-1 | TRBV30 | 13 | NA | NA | TGTGCCTGGAATTCACAGAAGGGGTTTGAGCAGTTCTTC | CAWNSQKGFEQFF
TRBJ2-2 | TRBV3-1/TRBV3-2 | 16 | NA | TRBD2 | TGTGCCAGCAGCCAAGGGAACGGGAGGTTCACCGGGGAGCTGTTTTTT | CASSQGNGRFTGELFF
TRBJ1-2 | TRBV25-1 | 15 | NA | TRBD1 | TGTGCCAGCAGTGAATCCCAGGGGGTCAACTATGGCTACACCTTC | CASSESQGVNYGYTF
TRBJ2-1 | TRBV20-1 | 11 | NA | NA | TGCAGTGCTAGAGATAACGGCGAGCAGTTCTTC | CSARDNGEQFF
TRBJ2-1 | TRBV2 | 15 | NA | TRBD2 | TGTGCCAGCAGTAGAACTAGCGGGAGGGCCGCTGAGCAGTTCTTC | CASSRTSGRAAEQFF
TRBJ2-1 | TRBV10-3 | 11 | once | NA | TGTGCCATCAGTGAGTTGGATGAGCAGTTCTTC | CAISELDEQFF
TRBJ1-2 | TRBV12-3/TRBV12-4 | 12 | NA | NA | TGTGCCAGCAGTTTGACACCGCCGAGCTACACCTTC | CASSLTPPSYTF
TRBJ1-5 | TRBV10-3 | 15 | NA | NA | TGTGCCATCAGTGAGTCGATGGGGGGGGTTCAGCCCCAGCATTTT | CAISESMGGVQPQHF
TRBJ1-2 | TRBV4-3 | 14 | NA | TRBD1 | TGCGCCAGCAGCCACCAAGGGGGCGGGTATGGCTACACCTTC | CASSHQGGGYGYTF
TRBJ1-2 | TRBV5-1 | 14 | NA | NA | TGCGCCAGCAGCTTGGCCGGGGAGCACTATGGCTACACCTTC | CASSLAGEHYGYTF
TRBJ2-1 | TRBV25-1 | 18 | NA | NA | TGTGCCAGCAGTGAATTTAGGGCTGGGGGACGGCACTACAATGAGCAGTTCTTC | CASSEFRAGGRHYNEQFF
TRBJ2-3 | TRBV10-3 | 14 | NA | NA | TGTGCCATCAGTGGTCTCAGGGAGAGGGATACGCAGTATTTT | CAISGLRERDTQYF
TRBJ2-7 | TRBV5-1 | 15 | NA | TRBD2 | TGCGCCAGCAGCCAGACTAGCTTCTACTCCTACGAGCAGTACTTC | CASSQTSFYSYEQYF